The clone carrying this TCR beta chain was seen a few times. The sample belongs to a study of beta chain features in type 1 diabetes. V lost 6 bases and J lost 0, with 12 bases in between. Germline CDR1 and CDR2: MNHEY and SMNVEV (reference sequence). This CDR3 has 16 residues. Expressed TCRB transcripts were sequenced because the entire RNA isolate underwent reverse transcription. The assay was immunoSEQ multiplex PCR, and TCRdb's table has in-frame clones only and misses some. The sample has around 310,000 clones, around 10% seen once. What was sequenced was naive CD4+ T cells from blood. The receptor was derived from a woman in her thirties in good health. The J gene is TRBJ2-6, the V gene TRBV27, with D hard to call. CDR3 in amino acids: CASSPLHSSGANVLTF. The CDR3 coding sequence is TGTGCCAGCAGCCCCCTTCACTCCTCTGGGGCCAACGTCCTGACTTTC.